Ten or more counts support the clone carrying this T cell receptor (beta chain). The germline V and J ends were trimmed by 1 base and 6 bases, with 6 bases remaining between them. CDR3 length equals 12 residues. Per the study methods: Amplification of reference gene primers was used by the study to estimate nucleated cell counts. Measured with immunoSEQ multiplex PCR; TCRdb has only the in-frame clones, and not every one. For V, J and clone size, that table is used; D and trimming come from the DNA. The sample has some 290,000 clones, 80% to 90% seen once. This specimen belongs to a study of blood T cell repertoires in COVID-19. Study-level information: There were acute and convalescent COVID-19 samples, and they came from the United States, Italy and Spain.

Enrolment of Seattle patients took place during active infection, and they were followed longitudinally. The chain is built from TRBV12-3 or TRBV12-4 and TRBJ1-2, with unresolved D. Sequenced: peripheral blood. The receptor comes from a young woman with COVID-19, enrolled during active disease. Here the CDR3 DNA reads TGTGCCAGCAGTTTAGGTCAGAATGGCTACACCTTC. This codes for CASSLGQNGYTF.